The following is a T cell receptor beta chain sequence with its context. Its antigen is not known. The sample contains more than one DNA sequence encoding this CDR3. Indicated treatment: about 20 received Ad26.COV2.S at low or high dose, single or two shots; 5 received placebo; per-sample allocation not given. The study sampled participants on day 63 after the first vaccine or placebo injection. This vaccine is an Ad26 vector that expresses the Wuhan-strain SARS-CoV-2 spike. This CDR3 region has 14 residues. Germline V gives CDR1 SGHDN, CDR2 FVKESK. V gave up 3 bases and J gave up 2 bases; unmatched junction bases: 3. The data are from a study of Ad26.COV2.S vaccination and SARS-CoV-2 variants. Looking at the study overall: This donor came from the COV1001 trial of Ad26.COV2.S. The authors gave Ad26.COV2.S intramuscularly, either once or twice 56 days apart.

Generated by immunoSEQ multiplex PCR, the TCRdb table keeps only in-frame clones and is missing some. The data show about 280,000 clones, with 87% seen just once and 3% to 4% held by the top ten. Study-wide results and limits: Vaccinated and placebo-treated recipients had similar non-spike TCR breadth.

This material consisted of peripheral blood, taken in a trial of Ad26.COV2.S vaccine versus placebo. This receptor was identified in a person between 18 and 65 years old who received the Ad26.COV2.S COVID-19 vaccine or a placebo. V is TRBV14 and J is TRBJ1-1, with TRBD1 identical over 7 bases. In DNA, the CDR3 is TGTGCCAGCAGCCAGGGACAGCTTAACACTGAAGCTTTCTTT. It translates to CASSQGQLNTEAFF.